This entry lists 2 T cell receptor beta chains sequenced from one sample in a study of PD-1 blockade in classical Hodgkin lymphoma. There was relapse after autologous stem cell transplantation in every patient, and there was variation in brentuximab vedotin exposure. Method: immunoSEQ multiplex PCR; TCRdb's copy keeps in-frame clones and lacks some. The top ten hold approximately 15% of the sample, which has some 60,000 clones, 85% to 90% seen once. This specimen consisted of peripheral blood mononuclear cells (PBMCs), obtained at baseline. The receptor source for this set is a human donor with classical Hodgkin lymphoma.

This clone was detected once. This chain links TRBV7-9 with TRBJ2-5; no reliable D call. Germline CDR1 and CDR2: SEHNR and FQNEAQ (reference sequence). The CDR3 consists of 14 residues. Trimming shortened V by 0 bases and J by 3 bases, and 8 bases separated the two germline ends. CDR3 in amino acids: CASSLAGFKETQYF. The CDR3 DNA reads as TGTGCCAGCAGCTTAGCGGGATTTAAAGAGACCCAGTACTTC.

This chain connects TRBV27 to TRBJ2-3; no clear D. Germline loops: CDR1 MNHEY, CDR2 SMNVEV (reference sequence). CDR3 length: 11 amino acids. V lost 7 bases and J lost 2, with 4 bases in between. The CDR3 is CASTSTDTQYF. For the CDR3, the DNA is TGTGCCAGCACTTCCACAGATACGCAGTATTTT.